This T cell receptor (beta chain) stems from a study of T cell repertoires in cytomegalovirus infection. Study context: CMV infection and matching HLA type were both indicated by public TCR beta signatures. Study-wide results and caveats: Ex vivo, HLA-C-restricted CMV-specific TCR beta clonotypes prevailed over the rest of the response. Public TCR beta family frequency separated CMV-and-HLA carriers, including in an independent cohort.

TCRdb passed the reads through MiXCR, listing each CDR3 protein once. The sample lists more than 85,000 distinct CDR3 sequences, about 15% seen once, with 6.5% to 9.5% in the top ten. This clonotype came up a few times. What it recognizes is unknown. The length of the CDR3 is 16 residues. V gave up 5 bases and J gave up 5 bases; unmatched junction bases: 7. Per germline, CDR1 SGHTA and CDR2 FQGTGA. The genes are TRBV7-3 and TRBJ2-1; 12 nucleotides agree with TRBD2. The source material was PBMCs. The sequence was obtained from a human donor in good health (CMV status not recorded). Some clones in this sample may be carry-over from other donors' samples. The CDR3 bases are TGTGCCAGCAGCACGGGACTAGCGGGCTATGACAATGAGCAGTTCTTC. It encodes CASSTGLAGYDNEQFF.